The present T cell receptor beta chain was sequenced within a study of early T cells in non-severe SARS-CoV-2 infection. Study results and limitations: Anti-spike CD8 responses were favored by VDJdb matching, which missed private and CD4 specificities.

Unique molecular identifier tags were affixed to discrete cDNA molecules. Each CDR3 protein is one row after TCRdb ran MiXCR on the 5' RACE reads. The table includes about 23,000 distinct CDR3 sequences, 4.5% to 5.5% detected once. This clonotype occurred many times. As yet, its antigen is unknown. V lost 0 bases and J 3 bases, leaving 17 bases between the germline ends. The CDR3 runs to 17 residues. Germline V gives CDR1 LGHNA, CDR2 YNFKEQ. This chain connects TRBV4-2 to TRBJ1-2; possible D gene TRBD1, 5 bases. This TCR was recovered from an adult who was a healthcare worker with PCR-confirmed SARS-CoV-2 infection or an uninfected control (not recorded which). The specimen sequenced was whole blood. For the CDR3, the DNA is TGTGCCAGCAGCCAAGACTTAGGGGACGGCGGATACTATGGCTACACCTTC. It yields the protein CASSQDLGDGGYYGYTF.